This is a list of T cell receptor beta chains from one sample in a study of blood T cell repertoires in COVID-19. Sequencing was performed with immunoSEQ multiplex PCR; in TCRdb, only in-frame clones are kept and a portion is missing. The sample includes a few hundred thousand clones, roughly 89% of them seen just once. The sequencing input was peripheral blood. The origin of the receptors is a woman aged 25 to 39 with COVID-19, enrolled during active disease. Both conserved end residues are part of each CDR3. The D gene is left open where the match is weak. Size is stated for part of the rows, as once, few or many counts, or as a class when the clone is expanded.

CDR3: CAISESGTANTEAFF
DNA: TGTGCCATCAGTGAGTCAGGGACAGCGAACACTGAAGCTTTCTTT
D: TRBD1
size: once
V: TRBV10-3
J: TRBJ1-1

CDR3: CASSQGANEQFF
DNA: TGTGCCAGCAGTCAGGGGGCGAATGAGCAGTTCTTC
D: TRBD1
size: .
V: TRBV27
J: TRBJ2-1

CDR3: CASSPAPNYGYTF
DNA: TGTGCCAGCTCACCCGCGCCAAACTATGGCTACACCTTC
D: .
size: .
V: TRBV18
J: TRBJ1-2

CDR3: CASSLAQTGQGLQPQHF
DNA: TGCGCCAGCAGCTTGGCCCAGACCGGACAGGGACTTCAGCCCCAGCATTTT
D: TRBD1
size: .
V: TRBV5-1
J: TRBJ1-5

CDR3: CASSLTRTGVTEAFF
DNA: TGCGCCAGCAGCTTGACCAGGACAGGGGTCACTGAAGCTTTCTTT
D: TRBD1
size: .
V: TRBV5-1
J: TRBJ1-1

CDR3: CASRKDSAGDTEAFF
DNA: TGTGCCAGCAGGAAAGACTCGGCGGGGGACACTGAAGCTTTCTTT
D: .
size: .
V: TRBV7-8
J: TRBJ1-1

CDR3: CASSLWASGAKTGELFF
DNA: TGTGCCAGCAGTTTATGGGCTAGCGGGGCTAAGACCGGGGAGCTGTTTTTT
D: TRBD2
size: .
V: TRBV28
J: TRBJ2-2

CDR3: CASSLETTYGYTF
DNA: TGTGCCAGCAGCTTGGAGACAACATATGGCTACACCTTC
D: .
size: .
V: TRBV5-4
J: TRBJ1-2

CDR3: CASSQAHSLAGLNTGELFF
DNA: TGTGCCAGCAGCCAAGCCCATAGCCTAGCGGGGCTAAACACCGGGGAGCTGTTTTTT
D: TRBD2
size: .
V: TRBV4-2
J: TRBJ2-2

CDR3: CASSFSLYGYTF
DNA: TGTGCCAGCAGCTTTTCCCTCTATGGCTACACCTTC
D: .
size: many
V: TRBV5-4
J: TRBJ1-2

CDR3: CATSDTDTTEAFF
DNA: TGTGCCACCAGTGACACTGACACCACTGAAGCTTTCTTT
D: .
size: .
V: TRBV24-1
J: TRBJ1-1

CDR3: CSAHGGSYTF
DNA: TGCAGCGCCCACGGGGGGTCCTACACCTTC
D: .
size: few
V: TRBV29-1
J: TRBJ1-2

CDR3: CASSDSEGGGYTF
DNA: TGTGCCAGCAGTGACTCGGAGGGAGGTGGCTACACCTTC
D: .
size: .
V: TRBV6-4
J: TRBJ1-2

CDR3: CASSLDSGGGDTQYF
DNA: TGTGCCAGCAGCTTAGACAGCGGGGGGGGAGATACGCAGTATTTT
D: TRBD2
size: .
V: TRBV7-2
J: TRBJ2-3

CDR3: CASSPWGTANQPQHF
DNA: TGTGCCAGCAGCCCCTGGGGGACAGCTAATCAGCCCCAGCATTTT
D: TRBD1
size: .
V: TRBV5-8
J: TRBJ1-5

CDR3: CASSQGVTRSSYNEQFF
DNA: TGCGCCAGCAGCCAAGGGGTGACTAGAAGCTCCTACAATGAGCAGTTCTTC
D: .
size: .
V: TRBV4-1
J: TRBJ2-1

CDR3: CASSVTTTGLNTEAFF
DNA: TGTGCCAGCAGCGTAACGACGACAGGGCTGAACACTGAAGCTTTCTTT
D: TRBD1
size: .
V: TRBV9
J: TRBJ1-1

CDR3: CASNPTGEVFSGYTF
DNA: TGTGCCAGCAATCCAACAGGGGAGGTGTTTAGCGGCTACACCTTC
D: TRBD1
size: .
V: TRBV2
J: TRBJ1-2

CDR3: CASSTQRGNREETQYF
DNA: TGTGCCAGCAGCACCCAGCGGGGGAACCGGGAGGAGACCCAGTACTTC
D: TRBD2
size: .
V: TRBV7-9
J: TRBJ2-5

CDR3: CASSRDRNTEAFF
DNA: TGTGCCAGTAGTCGGGACAGGAACACTGAAGCTTTCTTT
D: TRBD1
size: .
V: TRBV19
J: TRBJ1-1

CDR3: CASSLVRGAEQYF
DNA: TGTGCCAGCAGCTTGGTCAGGGGAGCCGAGCAGTACTTC
D: .
size: .
V: TRBV7-7
J: TRBJ2-7

CDR3: CASSHYGTGSEKLFF
DNA: TGTGCCAGCAGCCACTATGGGACAGGGAGTGAAAAACTGTTTTTT
D: TRBD1
size: .
V: TRBV6-5
J: TRBJ1-4

CDR3: CASSQEGAWRDTQYF
DNA: TGTGCCAGCAGCCAAGAAGGGGCCTGGAGAGATACGCAGTATTTT
D: .
size: once
V: TRBV4-2
J: TRBJ2-3

CDR3: CASSQWTSGGTTNTGELFF
DNA: TGCGCCAGCAGCCAATGGACTAGCGGGGGGACTACGAACACCGGGGAGCTGTTTTTT
D: TRBD2
size: .
V: TRBV4-1
J: TRBJ2-2

CDR3: CASSSGQLRATNEKLFF
DNA: TGCGCCAGCAGCTCGGGACAGCTTCGTGCAACTAATGAAAAACTGTTTTTT
D: TRBD1
size: .
V: TRBV5-1
J: TRBJ1-4

CDR3: CAWSQESYEQYF
DNA: TGTGCCTGGTCACAGGAATCCTACGAGCAGTACTTC
D: .
size: .
V: TRBV30
J: TRBJ2-7

CDR3: CASSATGQGGPRGAFF
DNA: TGTGCCAGCAGCGCGACCGGACAGGGAGGGCCTAGGGGAGCTTTCTTT
D: TRBD1
size: .
V: TRBV5-6
J: TRBJ1-1

CDR3: CASSSPSNRYEQYF
DNA: TGCGCCAGCAGTTCCCCTTCGAACAGGTACGAGCAGTACTTC
D: .
size: .
V: TRBV5-1
J: TRBJ2-7

CDR3: CATSRGGGPNSPLHF
DNA: TGTGCCACCAGCAGAGGGGGAGGACCTAATTCACCCCTCCACTTT
D: .
size: .
V: TRBV15
J: TRBJ1-6

CDR3: CASSYAEGFSPLHF
DNA: TGTGCCAGCAGCTATGCCGAGGGTTTTTCACCCCTCCACTTT
D: .
size: .
V: TRBV11-2
J: TRBJ1-6

CDR3: CASSVRRSNQPQHF
DNA: TGTGCCAGCAGCGTGCGTCGTAGCAATCAGCCCCAGCATTTT
D: .
size: once
V: TRBV27
J: TRBJ1-5

CDR3: CASQGTGEWNEQFF
DNA: TGTGCCAGCCAGGGGACAGGGGAGTGGAATGAGCAGTTCTTC
D: TRBD1
size: .
V: TRBV6-5
J: TRBJ2-1

CDR3: CASSLSAPRGNTIYF
DNA: TGTGCCAGCAGCCTCTCAGCCCCGAGGGGAAACACCATATATTTT
D: .
size: .
V: TRBV28
J: TRBJ1-3

CDR3: CASSPDSMKGEQYF
DNA: TGTGCCAGCAGTCCAGACTCTATGAAAGGCGAGCAGTACTTC
D: .
size: .
V: TRBV11-2
J: TRBJ2-7

CDR3: CASSLLESGNTIYF
DNA: TGTGCCAGCAGCTTGTTAGAATCTGGAAACACCATATATTTT
D: .
size: .
V: TRBV5-6
J: TRBJ1-3